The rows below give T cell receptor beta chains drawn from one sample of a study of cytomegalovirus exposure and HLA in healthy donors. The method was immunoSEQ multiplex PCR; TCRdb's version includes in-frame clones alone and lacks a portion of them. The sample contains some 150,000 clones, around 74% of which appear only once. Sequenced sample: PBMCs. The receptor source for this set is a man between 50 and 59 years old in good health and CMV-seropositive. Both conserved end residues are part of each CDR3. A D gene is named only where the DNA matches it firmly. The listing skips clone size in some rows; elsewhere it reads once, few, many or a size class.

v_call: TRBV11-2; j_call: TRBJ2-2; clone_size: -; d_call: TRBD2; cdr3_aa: CASSFGGGNTGELFF; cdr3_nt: TGTGCCAGCAGCTTTGGCGGGGGGAACACCGGGGAGCTGTTTTTT
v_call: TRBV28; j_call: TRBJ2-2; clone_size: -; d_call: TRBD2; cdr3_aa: CASSELAGDTGELFF; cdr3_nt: TGTGCCAGCAGCGAACTAGCGGGAGACACCGGGGAGCTGTTTTTT
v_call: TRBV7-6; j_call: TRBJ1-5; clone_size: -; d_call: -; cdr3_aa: CASSLDSSGGQPQHF; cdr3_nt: TGTGCCAGCAGCTTAGACAGTTCAGGTGGTCAGCCCCAGCATTTT
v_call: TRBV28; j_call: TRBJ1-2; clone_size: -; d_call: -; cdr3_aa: CASTVSNYGYTF; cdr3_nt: TGTGCCAGCACCGTCTCTAACTATGGCTACACCTTC
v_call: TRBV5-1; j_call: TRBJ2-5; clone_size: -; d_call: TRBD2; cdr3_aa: CASSPGGLAGQETQYF; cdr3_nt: TGCGCCAGCAGCCCGGGGGGACTAGCGGGCCAAGAGACCCAGTACTTC
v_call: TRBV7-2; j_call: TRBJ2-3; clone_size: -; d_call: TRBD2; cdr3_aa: CASSSTSGGWQYF; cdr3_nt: TGTGCCAGCAGCTCGACTAGCGGGGGTTGGCAGTATTTT
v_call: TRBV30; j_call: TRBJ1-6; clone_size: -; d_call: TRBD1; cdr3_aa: CAWGDSWDSPLHF; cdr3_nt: TGTGCCTGGGGGGACAGTTGGGATTCACCCCTCCACTTT
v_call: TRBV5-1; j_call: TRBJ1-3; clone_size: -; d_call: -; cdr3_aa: CASSLGELSGNTIYF; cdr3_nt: TGCGCCAGCAGCTTGGGGGAGCTCTCTGGAAACACCATATATTTT
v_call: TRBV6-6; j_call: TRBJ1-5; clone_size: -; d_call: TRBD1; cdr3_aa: CASTTGNRGGNQPQHF; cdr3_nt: TGTGCCAGCACCACGGGAAACAGGGGGGGCAATCAGCCCCAGCATTTT
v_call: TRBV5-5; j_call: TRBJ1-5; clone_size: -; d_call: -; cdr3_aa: CASSLDRINQPQHF; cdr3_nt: TGTGCCAGCAGCTTGGACAGGATTAATCAGCCCCAGCATTTT
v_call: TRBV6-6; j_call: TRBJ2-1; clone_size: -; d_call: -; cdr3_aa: CASSYDSYNEQFF; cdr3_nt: TGTGCCAGCAGTTACGACAGCTACAATGAGCAGTTCTTC
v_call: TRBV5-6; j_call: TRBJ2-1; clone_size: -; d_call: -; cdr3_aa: CASSWTERNEQFF; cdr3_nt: TGTGCCAGCAGCTGGACAGAACGTAATGAGCAGTTCTTC
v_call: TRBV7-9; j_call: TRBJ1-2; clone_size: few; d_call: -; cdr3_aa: CASSLERGYTF; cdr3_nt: TGTGCCAGCAGCTTAGAGCGGGGCTACACCTTC
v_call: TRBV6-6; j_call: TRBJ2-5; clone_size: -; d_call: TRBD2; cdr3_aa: CASSSPGLGTQYF; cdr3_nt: TGTGCCAGCAGTTCCCCGGGACTAGGGACCCAGTACTTC
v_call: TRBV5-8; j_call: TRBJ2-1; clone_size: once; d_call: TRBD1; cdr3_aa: CASSWGTGESSYNEQFF; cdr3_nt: TGTGCCAGCAGCTGGGGGACAGGGGAAAGCTCCTACAATGAGCAGTTCTTC
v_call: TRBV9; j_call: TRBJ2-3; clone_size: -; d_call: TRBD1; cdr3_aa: CASGQGPDTQYF; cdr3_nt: TGTGCCAGTGGACAGGGGCCAGATACGCAGTATTTT
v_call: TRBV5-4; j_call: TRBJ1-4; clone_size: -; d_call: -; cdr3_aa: CASSPGGPDEKLFF; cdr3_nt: TGTGCCAGCAGCCCCGGGGGGCCTGATGAAAAACTGTTTTTT
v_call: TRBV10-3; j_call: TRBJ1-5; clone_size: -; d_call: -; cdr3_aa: CAISGRDNLEQPQHF; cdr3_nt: TGTGCCATCAGTGGCCGGGACAACCTGGAGCAGCCCCAGCATTTT
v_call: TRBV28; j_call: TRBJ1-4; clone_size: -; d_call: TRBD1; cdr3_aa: CASSPWTGGNEKLFF; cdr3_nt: TGTGCCAGCAGCCCTTGGACAGGGGGAAATGAAAAACTGTTTTTT
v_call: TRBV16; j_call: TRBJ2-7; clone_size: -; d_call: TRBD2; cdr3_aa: CASSQSGTSGTYEQYF; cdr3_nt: TGTGCCAGCAGCCAATCGGGGACTAGCGGGACCTACGAGCAGTACTTC
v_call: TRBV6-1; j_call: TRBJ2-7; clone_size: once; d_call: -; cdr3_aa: CASSEARDEQYF; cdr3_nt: TGTGCCAGCAGTGAAGCGAGAGACGAGCAGTACTTC
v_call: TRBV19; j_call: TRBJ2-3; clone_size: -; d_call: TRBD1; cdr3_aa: CASRSRGGTTDTQYF; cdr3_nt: TGTGCCAGTAGGTCCAGAGGGGGCACCACAGATACGCAGTATTTT
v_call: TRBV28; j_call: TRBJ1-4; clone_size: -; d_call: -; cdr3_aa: CASSGYSPGTPATNEKLFF; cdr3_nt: TGTGCCAGCAGTGGTTATAGCCCTGGGACACCTGCAACTAATGAAAAACTGTTTTTT
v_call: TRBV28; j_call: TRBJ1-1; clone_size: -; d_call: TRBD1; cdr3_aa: CASSIPPGTGNTEAFF; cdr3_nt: TGTGCCAGCAGTATACCACCAGGGACAGGAAACACTGAAGCTTTCTTT
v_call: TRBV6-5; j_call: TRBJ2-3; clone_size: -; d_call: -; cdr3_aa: CASSRTSTDTQYF; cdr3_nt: TGTGCCAGCAGTCGGACAAGCACAGATACGCAGTATTTT
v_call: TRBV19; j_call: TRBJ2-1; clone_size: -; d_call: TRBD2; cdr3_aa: CASSRKAGLGIHNEQFF; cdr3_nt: TGTGCCAGTAGTAGAAAAGCGGGACTAGGGATTCACAATGAGCAGTTCTTC
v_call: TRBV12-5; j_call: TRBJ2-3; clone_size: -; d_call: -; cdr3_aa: CASGLGGMGTDTQYF; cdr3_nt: TGTGCTAGTGGTTTGGGCGGTATGGGCACAGATACGCAGTATTTT
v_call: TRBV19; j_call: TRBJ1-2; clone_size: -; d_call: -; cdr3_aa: CASSGTLWSYTF; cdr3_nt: TGTGCCAGTAGCGGGACACTTTGGAGCTACACCTTC
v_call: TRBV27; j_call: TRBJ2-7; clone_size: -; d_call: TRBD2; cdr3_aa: CASSLSLAGSEQYF; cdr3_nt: TGTGCCAGCAGTTTAAGTCTAGCGGGTTCGGAGCAGTACTTC
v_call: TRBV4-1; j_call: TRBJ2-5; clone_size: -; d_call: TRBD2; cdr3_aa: CASSPRTSGGLETQYF; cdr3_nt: TGCGCCAGCAGCCCGAGAACTAGCGGGGGACTGGAGACCCAGTACTTC
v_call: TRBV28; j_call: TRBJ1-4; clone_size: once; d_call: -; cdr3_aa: CASTRQQHGSEKLFF; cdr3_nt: TGTGCCAGCACCCGGCAGCAACATGGGAGCGAAAAACTGTTTTTT
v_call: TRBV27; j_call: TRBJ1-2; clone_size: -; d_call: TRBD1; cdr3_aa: CASSLRTGQGGYGYTF; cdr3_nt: TGTGCCAGCAGTTTGAGGACAGGCCAAGGAGGCTATGGCTACACCTTC
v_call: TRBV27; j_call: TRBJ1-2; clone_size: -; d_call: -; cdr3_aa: CASSLGGRENGYTF; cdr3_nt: TGTGCCAGCAGTTTGGGGGGGCGCGAAAATGGCTACACCTTC
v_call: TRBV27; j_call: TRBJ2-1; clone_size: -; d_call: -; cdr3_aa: CASSLTAQGGSYNEQFF; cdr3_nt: TGTGCCAGCAGTTTAACGGCCCAGGGAGGCTCCTACAATGAGCAGTTCTTC
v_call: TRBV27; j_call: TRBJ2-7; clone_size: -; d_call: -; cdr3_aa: CASSPEGYPVSEQYF; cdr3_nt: TGTGCCAGCAGCCCGGAGGGCTATCCAGTTTCCGAGCAGTACTTC
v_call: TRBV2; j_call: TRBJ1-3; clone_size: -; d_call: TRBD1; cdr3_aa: CASSGQGLGPSSGNTIYF; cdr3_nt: TGTGCCAGCAGTGGACAGGGATTGGGACCGAGCTCTGGAAACACCATATATTTT
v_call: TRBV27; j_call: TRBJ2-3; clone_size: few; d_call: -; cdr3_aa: CASSFGQPGTQYF; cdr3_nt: TGTGCCAGCAGTTTCGGACAGCCGGGTACGCAGTATTTT
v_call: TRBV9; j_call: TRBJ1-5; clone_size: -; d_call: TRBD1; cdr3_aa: CASSVYLGTDTYSNQPQHF; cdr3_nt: TGTGCCAGCAGCGTCTACCTCGGGACAGACACATATAGCAATCAGCCCCAGCATTTT
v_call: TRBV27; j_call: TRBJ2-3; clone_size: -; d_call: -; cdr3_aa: CASSSLRRTDTQYF; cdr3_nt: TGTGCCAGCAGTTCCCTGAGGCGCACAGATACGCAGTATTTT
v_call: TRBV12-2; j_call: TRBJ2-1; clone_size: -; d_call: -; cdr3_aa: CASRLEALAGVGSGEQFF; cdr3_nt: TGTGCAAGTCGCTTAGAGGCACTAGCGGGAGTAGGTAGCGGTGAGCAGTTCTTC
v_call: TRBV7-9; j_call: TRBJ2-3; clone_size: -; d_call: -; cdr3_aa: CASSLLAGTDTQYF; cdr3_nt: TGTGCCAGCAGCTTACTCGCGGGCACAGATACGCAGTATTTT
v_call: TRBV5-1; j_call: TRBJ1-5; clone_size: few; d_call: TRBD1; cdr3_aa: CASSLGPTGGGQPQHF; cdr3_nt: TGCGCCAGCAGCTTGGGGCCGACAGGGGGCGGTCAGCCCCAGCATTTT
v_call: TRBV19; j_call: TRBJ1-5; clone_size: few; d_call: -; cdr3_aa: CATPNQPQHF; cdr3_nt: TGTGCCACCCCGAATCAGCCCCAGCATTTT
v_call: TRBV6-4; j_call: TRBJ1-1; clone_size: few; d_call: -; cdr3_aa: CASSPSPGNSEAFF; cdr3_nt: TGTGCCAGCAGCCCTTCACCCGGGAACTCTGAAGCTTTCTTT
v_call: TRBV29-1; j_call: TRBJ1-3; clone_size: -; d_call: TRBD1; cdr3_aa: CSVRDRGRSGNTIYF; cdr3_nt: TGCAGCGTTAGGGACAGGGGTAGGTCTGGAAACACCATATATTTT
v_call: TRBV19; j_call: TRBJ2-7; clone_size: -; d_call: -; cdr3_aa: CASSTRGGGSYEQYF; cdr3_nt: TGTGCCAGTAGTACCCGAGGAGGGGGCAGCTACGAGCAGTACTTC
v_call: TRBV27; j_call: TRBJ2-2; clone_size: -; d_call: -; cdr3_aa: CASSPGGNTGELFF; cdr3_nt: TGTGCCAGCAGCCCCGGAGGGAACACCGGGGAGCTGTTTTTT
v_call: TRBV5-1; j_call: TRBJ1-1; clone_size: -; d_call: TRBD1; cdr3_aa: CASSLTGGSTEAFF; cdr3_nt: TGCGCCAGCAGCTTGACAGGGGGAAGCACTGAAGCTTTCTTT
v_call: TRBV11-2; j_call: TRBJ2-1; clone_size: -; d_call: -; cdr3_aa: CASSLDAAHSYNEQFF; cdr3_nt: TGTGCCAGCAGCTTAGATGCGGCACACTCCTACAATGAGCAGTTCTTC
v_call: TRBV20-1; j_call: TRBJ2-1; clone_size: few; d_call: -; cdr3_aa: CSALRSGEQFF; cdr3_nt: TGCAGTGCTCTACGGAGCGGTGAGCAGTTCTTC
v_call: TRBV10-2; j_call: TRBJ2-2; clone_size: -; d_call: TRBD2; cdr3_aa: CASHRDSSGNTGELFF; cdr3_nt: TGCGCCTCCCATAGGGACTCTAGCGGTAACACCGGGGAGCTGTTTTTT
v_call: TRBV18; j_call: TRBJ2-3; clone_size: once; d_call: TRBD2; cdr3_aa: CASSPIPSGGTDTQYF; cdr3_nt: TGTGCCAGCTCACCCATACCTAGCGGAGGCACAGATACGCAGTATTTT
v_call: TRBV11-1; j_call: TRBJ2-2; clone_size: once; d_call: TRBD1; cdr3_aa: CASSLVGQGLANTGELFF; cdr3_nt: TGTGCCAGCAGCTTAGTAGGACAGGGCCTCGCGAACACCGGGGAGCTGTTTTTT
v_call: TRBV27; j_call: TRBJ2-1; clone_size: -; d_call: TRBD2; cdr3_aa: CASSLSGGHEQFF; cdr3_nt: TGTGCCAGCAGTTTGAGCGGGGGCCATGAGCAGTTCTTC
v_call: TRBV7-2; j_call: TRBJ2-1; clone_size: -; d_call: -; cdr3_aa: CASSHDRSLLNEQFF; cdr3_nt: TGTGCCAGCAGCCACGACAGGTCCCTACTCAATGAGCAGTTCTTC
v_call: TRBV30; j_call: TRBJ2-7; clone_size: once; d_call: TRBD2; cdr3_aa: CAWSVGPGSSGWYEQYF; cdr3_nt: TGTGCCTGGAGTGTCGGTCCCGGGTCTAGCGGTTGGTACGAGCAGTACTTC
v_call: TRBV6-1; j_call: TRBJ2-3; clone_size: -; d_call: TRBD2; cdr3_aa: CASSDRAGGPVIDTQYF; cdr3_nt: TGTGCCAGCAGTGACAGGGCGGGAGGGCCAGTGATAGATACGCAGTATTTT
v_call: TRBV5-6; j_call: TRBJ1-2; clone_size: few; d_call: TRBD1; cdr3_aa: CASSPRTGMGYGYTF; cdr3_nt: TGTGCCAGCAGCCCCCGGACAGGGATGGGCTATGGCTACACCTTC